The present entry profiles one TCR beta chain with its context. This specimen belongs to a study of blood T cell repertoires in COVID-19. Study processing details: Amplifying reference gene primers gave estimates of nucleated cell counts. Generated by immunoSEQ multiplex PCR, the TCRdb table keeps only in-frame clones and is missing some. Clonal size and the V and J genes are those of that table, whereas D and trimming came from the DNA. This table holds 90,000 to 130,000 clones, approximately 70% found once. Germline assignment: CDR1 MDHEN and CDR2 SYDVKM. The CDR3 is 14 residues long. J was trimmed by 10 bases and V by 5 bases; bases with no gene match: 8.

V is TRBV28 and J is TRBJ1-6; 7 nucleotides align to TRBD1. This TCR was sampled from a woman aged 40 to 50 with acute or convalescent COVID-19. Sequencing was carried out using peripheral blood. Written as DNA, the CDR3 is TGTGCCAGCAGTGCTGTGACAGGGCGGTCACCCCTCCACTTT. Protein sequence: CASSAVTGRSPLHF.